The 10 T cell receptor beta chains in this list originate from one sample, sequenced in a study of T cell changes during pregnancy in multiple sclerosis. Only in-frame clones appear in the TCRdb table, and some are missing; sequencing was by immunoSEQ multiplex PCR. The table includes under 110,000 clones, about 90% detected once. The specimen was peripheral blood, collected before pregnancy. These TCRs come from a female donor with multiple sclerosis, enrolled in a pregnancy study.

This chain joins TRBV6-6 and TRBJ1-4; D gene uncertain. Germline V gene data show CDR1 as MNHNY and CDR2 as SVGAGI (reference sequence). CDR3 length equals 15 residues. Trimming pared 0 bases from V and 8 bases from J, leaving 13 bases between. Here the CDR3 reads CASSYSPGPAEKLFF. The CDR3 DNA is TGTGCCAGCAGTTACTCGCCGGGTCCGGCGGAAAAACTGTTTTTT.

The CDR3 spells CASSLRTMGGLSSYEQYF. The CDR3 DNA is TGTGCCAGCAGCTTACGAACAATGGGAGGGCTTAGCTCCTACGAGCAGTACTTC. This chain links TRBV7-2 with TRBJ2-7; the match to TRBD2 covers 7 bases. The J segment lost 0 bases and the V segment lost 2 bases, leaving 13 bases of the junction unmatched. The CDR3 covers 18 residues. Germline V lookup: CDR1 SGHTA, CDR2 FQGNSA.

The chain is built from TRBV21-1 and TRBJ1-1; the D segment call TRBD1 is taken from the table without a DNA check. TRBV21-1 counts as a pseudogene. The CDR3 runs to 13 residues. This CDR3 is CASRRQANTEAFF. For the CDR3, the DNA is TGTGCCAGCAGAAGACAGGCGAACACTGAAGCTTTCTTT.

This clone appeared once. In DNA, the CDR3 is TGTGCCTGGAGTGTACTAAGATCCAATCAGCCCCAGCATTTT. This codes for CAWSVLRSNQPQHF. The genes are TRBV30 and TRBJ1-5; no clear D gene. The length of the CDR3 is 14 residues. Between the trimmed V and J ends, which lost 0 bases and 3 bases, there was a span of 9 bases. Germline CDR1 reads GTSNPN; CDR2 reads SVGIG (reference sequence).

The CDR3 here is CASREAGENSPLHF. The CDR3 bases are TGTGCCAGCCGGGAGGCAGGGGAAAATTCACCCCTCCACTTT. The rearrangement links TRBV27 to TRBJ1-6, with D possibly being TRBD1 (6 bases). CDR3 size: 14 residues. In germline, CDR1 is MNHEY, CDR2 SMNVEV (reference sequence). Trimming took off 8 bases at V and 7 bases at J, with 15 bases between the two ends.

The genes are TRBV28 and TRBJ1-4; the D is unclear. The CDR3 spans 16 residues. V lost 2 bases, J lost 3 bases, and 13 bases lay in between. The germline gives CDR1 MDHEN, CDR2 SYDVKM. The CDR3 region is CASSLRLKAANEKLFF. CDR3 bases: TGTGCCAGCAGTTTAAGGCTAAAGGCGGCTAATGAAAAACTGTTTTTT.

V gene TRBV28 combines with J gene TRBJ2-7; 10 bases agree with TRBD1. With V trimmed by 7 bases and J by 6 bases, 12 bases remained unmatched. The CDR3 is 15 residues long. CDR1 and CDR2 from the germline V gene are MDHEN and SYDVKM. CDR3 DNA: TGTGCCAGCACTCTCAGGGGGACAGGGGTCCGCGAGCAGTACTTC. Residues: CASTLRGTGVREQYF.

The chain joins TRBV27 to TRBJ2-7; possible D gene TRBD2, 6 bases. V was cut by 3 bases and J by 2 bases, with 11 bases left in between. CDR3 length: 14 residues. Germline V lookup: CDR1 MNHEY, CDR2 SMNVEV (reference sequence). CDR3 region: CASSLVAGTYEQYF. The CDR3 bases are TGTGCCAGCAGTTTGGTCGCGGGGACCTACGAGCAGTACTTC.

The CDR3 reads CASSQGALSQETQYF. The CDR3 DNA sequence: TGCGCCAGCAGCCAAGGGGCGCTTTCACAAGAGACCCAGTACTTC. V is TRBV4-1 and J is TRBJ2-5; D is uncertain. The germline V and J ends were trimmed by 1 base and 2 bases, with 11 bases remaining between them. The V gene's germline CDR1 is MGHRA and CDR2 YSYEKL. The CDR3 runs to 15 residues.

CDR3 protein: CATSRSGTRPEQFF. DNA for the CDR3: TGTGCCACCAGCAGATCCGGGACACGTCCCGAGCAGTTCTTC. The rearrangement links TRBV15 to TRBJ2-1; possibly TRBD1 for D (6 bases). The CDR3 spans 14 residues. Germline V gene lookup returns CDR1 LNHNV and CDR2 YYDKDF (reference sequence). Trimming removed 2 bases at V and 10 bases at J, with 15 bases between.